This T cell receptor beta chain derives from a study of T cell repertoires in cytomegalovirus infection. Study-wide results and limits: Dominant in the ex vivo response were TCR beta clonotypes restricted by HLA-C and specific for CMV.

Points on this clonotype: Antigen unknown.

TCRdb re-called the reads with MiXCR, one entry per CDR3 protein. The sample has around 430,000 distinct CDR3 sequences, about 42% seen once. CDR1 is MNHGY, CDR2 SAAAGT, per germline. The junction had 8 bases not matched to a gene; V was cut back by 5 bases and J by 7 bases. The CDR3 spans 15 residues. Material: cultured PBMCs, obtained from culture after CMV antigen stimulation. The rearrangement uses TRBV6-8 and TRBJ1-2, with 12 positions matching TRBD1. The source is a human donor in good health (CMV status not recorded). Some clones in this sample may be carry-over from other donors' samples. The CDR3 loop reads CASSARDRGRGGYTF. The CDR3 DNA reads as TGTGCCAGCAGTGCCCGGGACAGGGGGCGAGGTGGCTACACCTTC.